This T cell receptor beta chain derives from a study of T cells in Graves' hyperthyroidism and ophthalmopathy. General study results and limits: Researchers found most expanded thyroid clonotypes above 0.001 in blood as well.

A remark on this clonotype: Its cognate antigen is unknown. A much larger clone differs by one base, so this may be a read error.

There were TCR beta CDR3 regions amplified from RNA transcripts. Carried out on the TCR CDR3, a first-round RT-PCR used the HTBI primer set. Using its own MiXCR run on the multiplex PCR reads, TCRdb lists one record per CDR3 protein. The top ten hold under 55% of the sample, which has hundreds of thousands of distinct CDR3 sequences, 22% seen once. In the ophthalmopathy cohort, Clinical Activity Score was at least 3, NOSPECS grade at least 4, and duration under 3 months. The receptor was isolated from a woman in her seventies with Graves' ophthalmopathy. The sequenced sample consisted of blood.

As DNA, the CDR3 is TGTGCCAGCTCACCACCGACCAGGACCTACGAGCAGTACTTC. Protein sequence: CASSPPTRTYEQYF. The chain recombines TRBV18 with TRBJ2-7; no firm D call. Per the germline V gene, CDR1 is KGHSH and CDR2 is LQKENI. The CDR3 spans 14 residues. The ends were cut back, 0 bases at V and 2 bases at J, with 8 bases in the middle. Combining the CDR3 with reference TRBV18 and TRBJ2-7 gives the whole variable domain NAGVMQNPRHLVRRRGQEARLRCSPMKGHSHVYWYRQLPEEGLKFMVYLQKENIIDESGMPKERFSAEFPKEGPSILRIQQVVRGDSAAYFCASSPPTRTYEQYFGPGTRLTVT.